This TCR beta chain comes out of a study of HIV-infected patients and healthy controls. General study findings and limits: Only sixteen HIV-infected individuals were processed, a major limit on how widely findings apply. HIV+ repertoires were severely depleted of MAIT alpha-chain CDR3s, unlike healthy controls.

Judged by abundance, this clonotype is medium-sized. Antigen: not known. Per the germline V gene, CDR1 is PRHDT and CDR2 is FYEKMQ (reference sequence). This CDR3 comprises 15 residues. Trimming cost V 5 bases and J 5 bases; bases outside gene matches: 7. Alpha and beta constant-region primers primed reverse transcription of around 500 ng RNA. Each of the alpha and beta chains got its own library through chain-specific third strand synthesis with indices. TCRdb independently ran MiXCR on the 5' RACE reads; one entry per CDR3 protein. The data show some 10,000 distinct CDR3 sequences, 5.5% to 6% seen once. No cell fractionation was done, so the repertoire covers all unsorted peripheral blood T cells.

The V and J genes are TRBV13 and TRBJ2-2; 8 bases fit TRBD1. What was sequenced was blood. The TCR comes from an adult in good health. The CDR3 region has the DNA TGTGCCAGCAGCCTCCGGACAGGGAAAACCGGGGAGCTGTTTTTT. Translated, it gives CASSLRTGKTGELFF.